The next 10 T cell receptor beta chains were all read from a single sample in a study of blood T cell repertoires in COVID-19. The protocol was immunoSEQ multiplex PCR, while the TCRdb copy is restricted to in-frame clones and leaves out a portion. The repertoire includes about 320,000 clones, roughly 85% of them detected once, and 1.5% to 2% sits in the top ten. The sequencing input was PBMCs or T cells enriched from blood (not recorded which). These TCRs come from a woman aged 25 to 39 who had been exposed to COVID-19.

The V call is TRBV28, the J call TRBJ1-4, with D perhaps matching TRBD1 (6 bases). V lost 5 bases, J lost 8 bases, and 15 bases lay in between. Germline CDR1 MDHEN, CDR2 SYDVKM. This CDR3 is 14 amino acids long. The chain's CDR3 is CASSGRGIGEKLFF. CDR3 coding DNA: TGTGCCAGCAGTGGGAGGGGGATTGGGGAAAAACTGTTTTTT.

CDR3 DNA: TGTGCCAGCAGTGACGTCTTCCTTTTGGGGGAGGTCAATCAGCCCCAGCATTTT. It encodes CASSDVFLLGEVNQPQHF. V is TRBV6-1 and J is TRBJ1-5; D might be TRBD1 (5 bases). The CDR3 has 18 amino acids. Germline lookup yields CDR1 MNHNS and CDR2 SASEGT. Trimming took 3 bases from V and 3 from J, leaving 21 bases between them.

The chain is built from TRBV28 and TRBJ1-4, with 9 bases that match TRBD1. In germline, CDR1 is MDHEN, CDR2 SYDVKM. V lost 2 bases, J lost 14 bases, and 6 bases stayed unmatched. The CDR3 runs 13 residues. The CDR3 protein is CASSLGGTGLLFF. The CDR3 DNA reads TGTGCCAGCAGTTTAGGGGGGACAGGGCTCCTGTTTTTT.

The chain has TRBV5-6 and TRBJ1-4; tentative D call: TRBD1 (5 bases). CDR3 length: 14 residues. V was cut by 2 bases and J by 8 bases, with 13 bases left in between. Germline loops: CDR1 SGHDT, CDR2 YYEEEE. CDR3 nucleotides: TGTGCCAGCAGCTTCGGGGGTGTTGAAGAAAAACTGTTTTTT. This gives the protein CASSFGGVEEKLFF.

This clone was detected only a few times. The rearrangement joins TRBV27 to TRBJ1-6; D remains unclear. The CDR3 consists of 16 residues. V was clipped by 8 bases and J by 5 bases, with 19 bases between them. The germline V gene has CDR1 MNHEY and CDR2 SMNVEV (reference sequence). CDR3 residues: CASLNLGAADNSPLHF. The CDR3 DNA is TGTGCCAGCTTGAATCTGGGCGCAGCGGATAATTCACCCCTCCACTTT.

The gene calls are TRBV6-5 and TRBJ2-2; 7 bases match TRBD1. The V gene end was trimmed by 2 bases and the J gene end by 5 bases; junction bases not matched to a gene: 8. This CDR3 contains 16 residues. CDR1 is MNHEY, CDR2 SVGAGI, per germline. CDR3 coding DNA: TGTGCCAGCAGTTACGCCTGGGCAGGGGGTACCGGGGAGCTGTTTTTT. Amino acid sequence: CASSYAWAGGTGELFF.

This clone has more than one count but fewer than ten. The chain is built from TRBV9 and TRBJ1-6; 12 bases line up with TRBD1. Germline V gene data show CDR1 as SGDLS and CDR2 as YYNGEE. CDR3 size: 19 residues. The J segment lost 6 bases and the V segment lost 4 bases, leaving 14 bases of the junction unmatched. CDR3 amino acids: CASSPTPGQGASFNSPLHF. The CDR3 nucleotides read TGTGCCAGCAGCCCTACACCGGGACAGGGGGCGAGTTTTAATTCACCCCTCCACTTT.

The chain recombines TRBV21-1 with TRBJ2-2; TRBD1, the table's D call, lacks a check against the DNA. TRBV21-1 counts as a pseudogene. The CDR3 length is 17 residues. The CDR3 DNA reads as TGTGCCAGCAGCGAACATAAGAGGACAGCGAACACCGGGGAGCTGTTTTTT. It translates to CASSEHKRTANTGELFF.

The rearrangement uses TRBV27 and TRBJ1-6, with D tentatively TRBD1 (5 bases). Germline loops: CDR1 MNHEY, CDR2 SMNVEV (reference sequence). CDR3 size: 16 residues. The V end was cut by 5 bases, the J end by 8 bases, with 19 bases between. Here the CDR3 reads CASSPRADLTYSPLHF. CDR3 nucleotides: TGTGCCAGCAGTCCCAGGGCTGACTTAACCTATTCACCCCTCCACTTT.

This rearrangement joins TRBV9 to TRBJ2-2, with D perhaps matching TRBD2 (7 bases). Between the trimmed V and J ends, which lost 1 base and 4 bases, there was a span of 11 bases. The length of the CDR3 is 15 residues. Per the germline V gene, CDR1 is SGDLS and CDR2 is YYNGEE. This chain's CDR3 is CASSVTGGPTGELFF. CDR3 DNA sequence: TGTGCCAGCAGCGTAACGGGGGGCCCCACCGGGGAGCTGTTTTTT.